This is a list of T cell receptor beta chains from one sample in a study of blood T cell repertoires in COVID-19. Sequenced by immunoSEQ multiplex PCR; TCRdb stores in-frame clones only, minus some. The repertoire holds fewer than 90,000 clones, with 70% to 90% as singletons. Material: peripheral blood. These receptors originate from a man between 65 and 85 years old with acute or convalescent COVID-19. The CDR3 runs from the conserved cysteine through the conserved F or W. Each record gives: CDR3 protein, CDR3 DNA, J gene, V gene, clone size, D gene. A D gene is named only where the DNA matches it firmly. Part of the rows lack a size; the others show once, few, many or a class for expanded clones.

CDR3aa: CASSPGLTATGELFF
CDR3nt: TGTGCCAGCAGCCCCGGACTTACAGCCACCGGGGAGCTGTTTTTT
j_gene: TRBJ2-2
v_gene: TRBV7-3
abundance: NA
d_gene: NA

CDR3aa: CASSFSAGDWETQYF
CDR3nt: TGTGCCAGCAGCTTTTCCGCGGGAGATTGGGAGACCCAGTACTTC
j_gene: TRBJ2-5
v_gene: TRBV7-2
abundance: NA
d_gene: TRBD2

CDR3aa: CASSITYTAGNTIYF
CDR3nt: TGTGCCAGCAGCATAACATATACAGCCGGAAACACCATATATTTT
j_gene: TRBJ1-3
v_gene: TRBV27
abundance: NA
d_gene: NA

CDR3aa: CASSRIGVQPQHF
CDR3nt: TGTGCCAGCAGCCGAATAGGGGTTCAGCCCCAGCATTTT
j_gene: TRBJ1-5
v_gene: TRBV7-8
abundance: NA
d_gene: NA

CDR3aa: CASSGSSYNEQFF
CDR3nt: TGTGCCAGCAGTGGGAGCTCCTACAATGAGCAGTTCTTC
j_gene: TRBJ2-1
v_gene: TRBV6-6
abundance: few
d_gene: NA

CDR3aa: CASRTGGSGYGYTF
CDR3nt: TGTGCCAGCAGAACAGGGGGCTCGGGTTATGGCTACACCTTC
j_gene: TRBJ1-2
v_gene: TRBV6-5
abundance: NA
d_gene: TRBD1

CDR3aa: CASSSARAGTYEQYF
CDR3nt: TGTGCCAGCAGTTCCGCCCGGGCGGGAACCTACGAGCAGTACTTC
j_gene: TRBJ2-7
v_gene: TRBV27
abundance: NA
d_gene: NA

CDR3aa: CASSYGENYGYTF
CDR3nt: TGTGCCAGCAGTTACGGAGAGAACTATGGCTACACCTTC
j_gene: TRBJ1-2
v_gene: TRBV6-2/TRBV6-3
abundance: NA
d_gene: NA

CDR3aa: CASSEYGGRKNTEAFF
CDR3nt: TGTGCCAGCAGTGAGTATGGAGGCAGGAAGAACACTGAAGCTTTCTTT
j_gene: TRBJ1-1
v_gene: TRBV2
abundance: NA
d_gene: NA

CDR3aa: CAISENPGSRNQPQHF
CDR3nt: TGTGCCATCAGTGAGAACCCGGGAAGTCGCAATCAGCCCCAGCATTTT
j_gene: TRBJ1-5
v_gene: TRBV10-3
abundance: few
d_gene: NA

CDR3aa: CASSYPQGDFVNEQFF
CDR3nt: TGTGCCAGCAGTTACCCACAGGGGGATTTCGTCAATGAGCAGTTCTTC
j_gene: TRBJ2-1
v_gene: TRBV6-2/TRBV6-3
abundance: NA
d_gene: TRBD1

CDR3aa: CASRAPGRSPTSPLHF
CDR3nt: TGTGCCAGCAGGGCCCCAGGCAGGTCCCCAACATCACCCCTCCACTTT
j_gene: TRBJ1-6
v_gene: TRBV2
abundance: NA
d_gene: NA

CDR3aa: CASSESRGHNSPLHF
CDR3nt: TGTGCCAGCAGTGAGTCCAGGGGGCACAATTCACCCCTCCACTTT
j_gene: TRBJ1-6
v_gene: TRBV2
abundance: NA
d_gene: TRBD1

CDR3aa: CASSLGGTYNEQFF
CDR3nt: TGTGCCAGCAGCTTAGGGGGGACTTACAATGAGCAGTTCTTC
j_gene: TRBJ2-1
v_gene: TRBV7-3
abundance: NA
d_gene: NA

CDR3aa: CASTHRELSTGELFF
CDR3nt: TGTGCCAGCACCCACAGGGAGCTGAGCACCGGGGAGCTGTTTTTT
j_gene: TRBJ2-2
v_gene: TRBV2
abundance: NA
d_gene: NA

CDR3aa: CASSGGGGKKETQYF
CDR3nt: TGTGCCAGCAGCGGCGGGGGCGGGAAAAAAGAGACCCAGTACTTC
j_gene: TRBJ2-5
v_gene: TRBV5-8
abundance: NA
d_gene: NA

CDR3aa: CASSYPSGGYNEQFF
CDR3nt: TGTGCCAGCAGTTACCCTAGCGGGGGTTACAATGAGCAGTTCTTC
j_gene: TRBJ2-1
v_gene: TRBV6-2/TRBV6-3
abundance: NA
d_gene: TRBD2

CDR3aa: CASRRDRLTDFSGANVLTF
CDR3nt: TGCGCCAGCAGGAGGGACAGGTTGACGGATTTCTCTGGGGCCAACGTCCTGACTTTC
j_gene: TRBJ2-6
v_gene: TRBV5-1
abundance: NA
d_gene: TRBD1

CDR3aa: CASSPSGLAGRDNEQFF
CDR3nt: TGTGCCAGCAGCCCCTCGGGACTAGCGGGGCGCGACAATGAGCAGTTCTTC
j_gene: TRBJ2-1
v_gene: TRBV3-1/TRBV3-2
abundance: NA
d_gene: TRBD2

CDR3aa: CASSRSGGEAGANVLTF
CDR3nt: TGTGCCAGCAGCCGGTCAGGGGGTGAGGCCGGGGCCAACGTCCTGACTTTC
j_gene: TRBJ2-6
v_gene: TRBV7-9
abundance: NA
d_gene: TRBD1

CDR3aa: CASSFDRDSYGYTF
CDR3nt: TGTGCCAGCAGTTTTGACAGGGATAGCTATGGCTACACCTTC
j_gene: TRBJ1-2
v_gene: TRBV6-6
abundance: NA
d_gene: TRBD1

CDR3aa: CASSRRGTGDRYF
CDR3nt: TGTGCCAGCAGTCGGCGCGGGACAGGGGATCGGTACTTC
j_gene: TRBJ2-7
v_gene: TRBV12-3/TRBV12-4
abundance: NA
d_gene: TRBD1

CDR3aa: CASSRAGAAGELFF
CDR3nt: TGTGCCAGCAGTAGAGCGGGAGCGGCCGGGGAGCTGTTTTTT
j_gene: TRBJ2-2
v_gene: TRBV6-5
abundance: few
d_gene: TRBD2

CDR3aa: CASSPTTRSTDTQYF
CDR3nt: TGTGCCAGCTCACCAACGACTAGAAGCACAGATACGCAGTATTTT
j_gene: TRBJ2-3
v_gene: TRBV18
abundance: NA
d_gene: NA

CDR3aa: CASSLTSPGYEQYF
CDR3nt: TGTGCCAGCAGTCTAACTAGCCCGGGTTACGAGCAGTACTTC
j_gene: TRBJ2-7
v_gene: TRBV28
abundance: NA
d_gene: NA

CDR3aa: CASSSPRGEGGANVLTF
CDR3nt: TGTGCCAGCAGCTCGCCCCGGGGAGAGGGTGGGGCCAACGTCCTGACTTTC
j_gene: TRBJ2-6
v_gene: TRBV11-2
abundance: NA
d_gene: NA

CDR3aa: CASSARQMGYTF
CDR3nt: TGTGCCAGCAGTGCAAGACAGATGGGCTACACCTTC
j_gene: TRBJ1-2
v_gene: TRBV25-1
abundance: NA
d_gene: NA

CDR3aa: CASSYDSGRNQPQHF
CDR3nt: TGTGCCAGCAGTTACGATTCCGGGAGAAATCAGCCCCAGCATTTT
j_gene: TRBJ1-5
v_gene: TRBV6-6
abundance: NA
d_gene: NA

CDR3aa: CASRQSSTDTQYF
CDR3nt: TGTGCCAGCAGACAGTCTAGCACAGATACGCAGTATTTT
j_gene: TRBJ2-3
v_gene: TRBV12-3/TRBV12-4
abundance: NA
d_gene: NA

CDR3aa: CSASIGTSSNNEQFF
CDR3nt: TGCAGTGCTAGTATCGGGACTAGCAGTAACAATGAGCAGTTCTTC
j_gene: TRBJ2-1
v_gene: TRBV20-1
abundance: NA
d_gene: TRBD2

CDR3aa: CASSSRASGSYEQYF
CDR3nt: TGTGCCAGCAGCTCTCGGGCTAGCGGTTCCTACGAGCAGTACTTC
j_gene: TRBJ2-7
v_gene: TRBV9
abundance: NA
d_gene: TRBD2

CDR3aa: CASSQRTGLAGEYEQFF
CDR3nt: TGTGCCAGCTCGCAGCGCACGGGACTAGCGGGAGAGTATGAGCAGTTCTTC
j_gene: TRBJ2-1
v_gene: TRBV18
abundance: NA
d_gene: TRBD2

CDR3aa: CASSLSAGETQYF
CDR3nt: TGCGCCAGCAGCTTATCAGCGGGAGAGACCCAGTACTTC
j_gene: TRBJ2-5
v_gene: TRBV5-1
abundance: NA
d_gene: NA

CDR3aa: CASRLAARGTGELFF
CDR3nt: TGTGCCAGCAGGCTAGCGGCCCGAGGCACCGGGGAGCTGTTTTTT
j_gene: TRBJ2-2
v_gene: TRBV5-6
abundance: NA
d_gene: TRBD2

CDR3aa: CASSPVADSSGNTIYF
CDR3nt: TGTGCCAGCAGCCCTGTGGCGGACAGCTCTGGAAACACCATATATTTT
j_gene: TRBJ1-3
v_gene: TRBV7-9
abundance: NA
d_gene: NA

CDR3aa: CASSEDRSRVQYF
CDR3nt: TGCGCCAGCAGCGAAGACAGGTCGCGAGTGCAGTACTTC
j_gene: TRBJ2-7
v_gene: TRBV4-1
abundance: NA
d_gene: NA

CDR3aa: CSVRRTGGPEQYF
CDR3nt: TGCAGCGTCCGGAGGACAGGGGGCCCCGAGCAGTACTTC
j_gene: TRBJ2-7
v_gene: TRBV29-1
abundance: NA
d_gene: TRBD1

CDR3aa: CASLTSGAHYEQYF
CDR3nt: TGTGCCAGTCTAACCAGCGGGGCCCACTACGAGCAGTACTTC
j_gene: TRBJ2-7
v_gene: TRBV6-5
abundance: NA
d_gene: TRBD2

CDR3aa: CASSPYQETQYF
CDR3nt: TGCGCCAGCAGCCCCTATCAAGAGACCCAGTACTTC
j_gene: TRBJ2-5
v_gene: TRBV5-1
abundance: NA
d_gene: NA

CDR3aa: CASSLYGTSGGQDTQYF
CDR3nt: TGTGCCAGCAGTTTATATGGGACTAGCGGGGGACAAGATACGCAGTATTTT
j_gene: TRBJ2-3
v_gene: TRBV27
abundance: NA
d_gene: TRBD2

CDR3aa: CAINRQMNTEAFF
CDR3nt: TGTGCCATCAATAGACAGATGAACACTGAAGCTTTCTTT
j_gene: TRBJ1-1
v_gene: TRBV10-3
abundance: few
d_gene: NA

CDR3aa: CASSPRGQGGEQYF
CDR3nt: TGTGCCAGCTCACCCCGAGGCCAAGGGGGCGAGCAGTACTTC
j_gene: TRBJ2-7
v_gene: TRBV18
abundance: NA
d_gene: NA

CDR3aa: CASSLAGLAGGPYEQYF
CDR3nt: TGTGCCAGCAGCTTGGCAGGACTAGCGGGAGGGCCCTACGAGCAGTACTTC
j_gene: TRBJ2-7
v_gene: TRBV5-6
abundance: NA
d_gene: TRBD2

CDR3aa: CASSIDRGAAGNTIYF
CDR3nt: TGTGCCAGTAGTATAGATCGGGGGGCAGCCGGAAACACCATATATTTT
j_gene: TRBJ1-3
v_gene: TRBV19
abundance: NA
d_gene: NA

CDR3aa: CASSLQGGHYNEQFF
CDR3nt: TGTGCCAGCAGCTTACAGGGGGGCCACTACAATGAGCAGTTCTTC
j_gene: TRBJ2-1
v_gene: TRBV7-3
abundance: NA
d_gene: NA

CDR3aa: CATSRARTGANNYGYTF
CDR3nt: TGTGCCACCAGCAGAGCTAGGACAGGGGCCAATAACTATGGCTACACCTTC
j_gene: TRBJ1-2
v_gene: TRBV15
abundance: NA
d_gene: TRBD1

CDR3aa: CASSQQGFNEKLFF
CDR3nt: TGTGCCAGCAGCCAACAGGGGTTTAATGAAAAACTGTTTTTT
j_gene: TRBJ1-4
v_gene: TRBV13
abundance: NA
d_gene: TRBD1

CDR3aa: CASSEGASSYEQYF
CDR3nt: TGTGCCAGCTCAGAAGGGGCCAGCTCCTACGAGCAGTACTTC
j_gene: TRBJ2-7
v_gene: TRBV18
abundance: once
d_gene: NA

CDR3aa: CASSLGGQPFEPQHF
CDR3nt: TGTGCCAGCAGCTTAGGGGGACAGCCGTTCGAGCCCCAGCATTTT
j_gene: TRBJ1-5
v_gene: TRBV7-2
abundance: NA
d_gene: TRBD1

CDR3aa: CASSPPTGRKGYTF
CDR3nt: TGTGCCAGCAGCCCACCGACAGGGAGGAAGGGCTACACCTTC
j_gene: TRBJ1-2
v_gene: TRBV7-9
abundance: NA
d_gene: TRBD1

CDR3aa: CASRIAGADTQYF
CDR3nt: TGTGCCAGCAGGATAGCGGGGGCAGATACGCAGTATTTT
j_gene: TRBJ2-3
v_gene: TRBV5-8
abundance: NA
d_gene: TRBD2

CDR3aa: CASRRQGAGEKLFF
CDR3nt: TGTGCCAGCAGACGACAGGGGGCTGGGGAAAAACTGTTTTTT
j_gene: TRBJ1-4
v_gene: TRBV27
abundance: NA
d_gene: TRBD1

CDR3aa: CASSPKESAVGYTF
CDR3nt: TGTGCCAGCTCACCAAAGGAGTCAGCGGTTGGCTACACCTTC
j_gene: TRBJ1-2
v_gene: TRBV18
abundance: NA
d_gene: NA

CDR3aa: CASSPGTGDYEKLFF
CDR3nt: TGTGCCAGCAGCCCCGGGACAGGGGATTATGAAAAACTGTTTTTT
j_gene: TRBJ1-4
v_gene: TRBV5-8
abundance: NA
d_gene: TRBD1

CDR3aa: CASRERGGAYNEQFF
CDR3nt: TGTGCCAGTAGGGAGCGCGGGGGGGCCTACAATGAGCAGTTCTTC
j_gene: TRBJ2-1
v_gene: TRBV19
abundance: NA
d_gene: TRBD2

CDR3aa: CASSPTPGQGNTEAFF
CDR3nt: TGTGCCAGTAGTCCTACTCCGGGACAGGGTAACACTGAAGCTTTCTTT
j_gene: TRBJ1-1
v_gene: TRBV19
abundance: once
d_gene: TRBD1

CDR3aa: CASSSSRGSPLHF
CDR3nt: TGTGCCAGCAGCTCTAGCCGGGGTTCACCCCTCCACTTT
j_gene: TRBJ1-6
v_gene: TRBV3-1/TRBV3-2
abundance: NA
d_gene: NA

CDR3aa: CASSPNTEAFF
CDR3nt: TGTGCCAGCAGTCCTAACACTGAAGCTTTCTTT
j_gene: TRBJ1-1
v_gene: TRBV6-5
abundance: NA
d_gene: NA

CDR3aa: CASAPPGEQYF
CDR3nt: TGTGCTAGTGCCCCCCCCGGCGAGCAGTACTTC
j_gene: TRBJ2-7
v_gene: TRBV12-5
abundance: NA
d_gene: NA